These 25 T cell receptor beta chains originate from one sample sequenced in a study of molecular identifiers for immune sequencing clone quantification. TCRdb fed the PCR reads into MiXCR, producing one record per CDR3 protein. The top ten hold 0.78% of the sample, which has about 86,000 distinct CDR3 sequences, around 27% seen once. Sequencing was performed on naive CD8+ T cells from blood, with Jurkat cell RNA spiked in. Subset reported: FACS-sorted CD8+CD4-CCR7+CD45RA+ naive T cells. The receptor source for this set is a human donor in good health. Some libraries in this study had Jurkat cell RNA spiked in.

The chain carries TRBV12-3 or TRBV12-4 and TRBJ2-1; no clear D gene. V was clipped by 1 base and J by 7 bases, with 11 bases between them. The CDR3 is made up of 14 amino acids. CDR3 sequence: CASSLVGGRNEQFF. The CDR3, as DNA: TGTGCCAGCAGTTTAGTGGGCGGACGGAATGAGCAGTTCTTC.

This clonotype was seen many times. This rearrangement joins TRBV29-1 to TRBJ2-1; D perhaps matches TRBD2 (6 bases). The germline V and J ends were trimmed by 8 bases and 12 bases, with 14 bases remaining between them. Germline V gene lookup returns CDR1 SQVTM and CDR2 ANQGSEA. This CDR3 has 10 residues. DNA for the CDR3: TGCAGCATTCGGAGGGAGCTGCAGTTCTTC. It encodes CSIRRELQFF.

The J gene is TRBJ1-5, the V gene TRBV28; 7 bases fit TRBD1. The CDR3 runs to 15 residues. J lost 3 bases, V lost 1 base, and 3 bases had no gene match. From germline, CDR1 is MDHEN and CDR2 SYDVKM. The CDR3 bases are TGTGCCAGCAGTTTATACAGGGGTAACAATCAGCCCCAGCATTTT. As protein: CASSLYRGNNQPQHF.

The V call is TRBV7-9, the J call TRBJ2-3; either TRBD1 or TRBD2 may supply D (5 bases each). Per germline, CDR1 SEHNR and CDR2 FQNEAQ (reference sequence). V shed 1 base and J shed 7 bases, with 18 bases lying between them. CDR3 length: 16 residues. The CDR3 DNA is TGTGCCAGCAGCTTAGAGCAGGGACGCCCCGAGAATACGCAGTATTTT. Translation: CASSLEQGRPENTQYF.

This clonotype was counted a few times. This chain uses TRBV27 with TRBJ2-7; TRBD1 matches at 10 bases. Germline-derived CDR1 and CDR2 are MNHEY and SMNVEV (reference sequence). V lost 0 bases, J lost 3 bases, and 8 bases stayed unmatched. The CDR3 covers 17 residues. CDR3 sequence: CASSLSPRDRGNYEQYF. In nucleotides, the CDR3 is TGTGCCAGCAGTTTATCGCCCCGGGACAGGGGAAACTACGAGCAGTACTTC.

The CDR3 is CASSFGQGNHNEQFF. DNA for the CDR3: TGTGCCAGCAGCTTTGGTCAAGGCAATCACAATGAGCAGTTCTTC. The rearrangement links TRBV7-9 to TRBJ2-1; D not certain. Trimming stripped 3 bases from V and 5 bases from J, with 14 bases between. This CDR3 region has 15 residues. Germline lookup yields CDR1 SEHNR and CDR2 FQNEAQ (reference sequence).

This clonotype was found many times. The chain recombines TRBV6-5 with TRBJ1-1; D uncertain. CDR3 length: 14 residues. With 6 bases removed from V and 8 bases from J, the gap between germline ends came to 19 bases. CDR1 and CDR2 from the germline V gene are MNHEY and SVGAGI. The CDR3 DNA reads TGTGCCAGCAGAAACCCCATTACCTATCAAGAAGCTTTCTTT. Translation gives CASRNPITYQEAFF.

This clonotype was found a few times. The V gene is TRBV11-3, the J gene TRBJ2-2; the match to TRBD1 covers 8 bases. The V segment lost 5 bases and the J segment 5 bases; nucleotides outside the gene matches: 10. CDR1 is SGHNT, CDR2 YENEEA, per germline. The length of the CDR3 is 16 residues. CDR3 coding DNA: TGTGCCAGCAGCAACCCAGGGGGCACGGGGACCGGGGAGCTGTTTTTT. The encoded protein is CASSNPGGTGTGELFF.

This clonotype appeared many times. This rearrangement joins TRBV6-5 to TRBJ2-2; 11 bases match TRBD1. Germline trimming cut 2 bases from V and 4 bases from J; bases unmatched to any gene: 3. The CDR3 runs to 16 residues. Germline lookup yields CDR1 MNHEY and CDR2 SVGAGI. Here the CDR3 DNA reads TGTGCCAGCAGTTACCCCGGGACAGGGGGCACCGGGGAGCTGTTTTTT. Amino acids: CASSYPGTGGTGELFF.

Ten or more counts support this clonotype. The chain links TRBV27 to TRBJ1-1, with 9 bases identical to TRBD1. CDR3 size: 15 residues. CDR1 and CDR2 from the germline V gene are MNHEY and SMNVEV (reference sequence). J lost 3 bases, V lost 5 bases, and 7 bases had no gene match. The CDR3: CASSPIQGADTEAFF. The DNA of the CDR3 is TGTGCCAGCAGTCCCATACAGGGGGCGGACACTGAAGCTTTCTTT.

This clonotype was counted a few times. The V gene is TRBV11-2, the J gene TRBJ2-1, with TRBD1 as a possible D gene (5 bases). This CDR3 has 15 amino acids. Germline CDR1 SGHAT, CDR2 FQNNGV. The V end lost 5 bases, the J end lost 2 bases, and 13 bases lay between the germline ends. The CDR3: CASSQQGATYNEQFF. In nucleotides, the CDR3 is TGTGCCAGCAGCCAGCAAGGGGCGACCTACAATGAGCAGTTCTTC.

This clonotype was seen ten or more times. This chain uses TRBV6-5 with TRBJ1-1; 8 positions agree with TRBD1. Germline loops: CDR1 MNHEY, CDR2 SVGAGI. After removal of 0 bases from V and 7 bases from J, the junction contained 1 base not matched to a gene. The CDR3 contains 13 residues. CDR3 bases: TGTGCCAGCAGTTACTCTGGACAGGGTGAAGCTTTCTTT. Translation gives CASSYSGQGEAFF.

In its sample, this clonotype was seen once. A much larger clonotype is one base distant, so this may be a read error. This chain uses TRBV27 with TRBJ1-1; possibly TRBD1 for D (5 bases). V lost 7 bases and J 5 bases, leaving 17 bases between the germline ends. Germline CDR1 MNHEY, CDR2 SMNVEV (reference sequence). The CDR3 covers 14 residues. CDR3 sequence (DNA): TGTGCCAGCAAGTTCGGACACGGGGTTACTGAAGCTTTCTTT. Translating it yields CASKFGHGVTEAFF.

This clonotype showed up just a few times. This chain links TRBV7-9 with TRBJ2-1; TRBD2 is a possible D gene (5 bases). The CDR3 totals 15 residues. V shed 2 bases and J shed 8 bases, with 16 bases lying between them. CDR1 and CDR2 (germline): SEHNR, FQNEAQ (reference sequence). CDR3 bases: TGTGCCAGCAGCTTATTCGTCGGGGTTATGGATGAGCAGTTCTTC. As protein: CASSLFVGVMDEQFF.

This clonotype was detected ten times or more. V is TRBV6-2 or TRBV6-3 and J is TRBJ1-5, with 7 bases lining up with TRBD1. This CDR3 has 16 amino acids. Germline CDR1 MNHEY, CDR2 SVGEGT. With V trimmed by 5 bases and J by 0 bases, 7 bases remained unmatched. This chain's CDR3 is CASSPLDRLSNQPQHF. In DNA, the CDR3 is TGTGCCAGCAGTCCCCTGGACAGGCTTAGCAATCAGCCCCAGCATTTT.

This clonotype was recorded many times. The V and J genes are TRBV5-1 and TRBJ2-3; D remains unclear. CDR1 and CDR2 from the germline V gene are SGHRS and YFSETQ. The germline V and J ends were trimmed by 2 bases and 2 bases, with 12 bases remaining between them. The CDR3 loop spans 15 amino acids. CDR3 sequence reads: CASSFPVSPTDTQYF. CDR3 coding DNA: TGCGCCAGCAGCTTCCCTGTAAGCCCCACAGATACGCAGTATTTT.

This clonotype has a count of ten or more. The rearrangement uses TRBV23-1 and TRBJ2-4; the match to TRBD1 covers 10 bases. TRBV23-1 falls under the ORF class, with uncertain function. The CDR3 runs to 14 residues. The junction had 6 bases not matched to a gene; V was cut back by 9 bases and J by 4 bases. The DNA of the CDR3 is TGCGCCAGGAGACAGGGGGCTCGTAAAAACATTCAGTACTTC. Translating it yields CARRQGARKNIQYF.

This clonotype was seen repeatedly, ten times or more. The chain employs TRBV15 and TRBJ2-7; 8 bases map to TRBD1. Per germline, CDR1 LNHNV and CDR2 YYDKDF (reference sequence). The V gene end was trimmed by 3 bases and the J gene end by 3 bases; junction bases not matched to a gene: 7. The CDR3 is 15 residues long. As DNA, the CDR3 is TGTGCCACCAGCAGTGGCAGGGGGCAGGTCTACGAGCAGTACTTC. Translating it yields CATSSGRGQVYEQYF.

The genes are TRBV6-2 or TRBV6-3 and TRBJ2-1; 7 bases are a match to TRBD2. The J segment lost 9 bases and the V segment lost 7 bases, leaving 9 bases of the junction unmatched. This CDR3 comprises 13 residues. The germline V gene encodes CDR1 MNHEY and CDR2 SVGEGT. CDR3 residues: CASTRTSSGEQFF. The CDR3 DNA reads TGTGCCAGCACCCGGACTAGTTCCGGTGAGCAGTTCTTC.

This clonotype has at least ten counts. The chain uses TRBV7-9 and TRBJ2-3, with no clear D. V was cut by 8 bases and J by 2 bases, with 5 bases left in between. CDR3 length equals 11 residues. The germline V gene has CDR1 SEHNR and CDR2 FQNEAQ (reference sequence). CDR3 region: CASGNTDTQYF. The CDR3 nucleotides read TGTGCCAGCGGCAACACAGATACGCAGTATTTT. Together with reference TRBV7-9 and TRBJ2-3, the CDR3 gives the full variable domain: DTGVSQNPRHKITKRGQNVTFRCDPISEHNRLYWYRQTLGQGPEFLTYFQNEAQLEKSRLLSDRFSAERPKGSFSTLEIQRTEQGDSAMYLCASGNTDTQYFGPGTRLTVL.

With regard to this clonotype: A much larger clone is a single base away; this may be a read error. The conserved closing phenylalanine or tryptophan is absent in this CDR3, likely reflecting a read error. The chain couples TRBV7-2 to TRBJ1-1, with unresolved D. The CDR3 is made up of 15 amino acids. V lost 5 bases and J 3 bases, leaving 16 bases between the germline ends. Germline V gene data show CDR1 as SGHTA and CDR2 as FQGNSA. CDR3 protein: CASSPDGVRDTEAFI. The CDR3 bases are TGTGCCAGCAGCCCGGACGGCGTACGCGACACTGAAGCTTTCATT.

This clonotype was recorded many times. The rearrangement joins TRBV5-1 to TRBJ2-7; TRBD1 agrees at 8 bases. The V segment lost 2 bases and the J segment 9 bases; nucleotides outside the gene matches: 4. Germline assignment: CDR1 SGHRS and CDR2 YFSETQ. The CDR3 sequence is 12 residues long. CDR3 in DNA: TGCGCCAGCAGCTTAGGGACAGGCTGGCAGTACTTC. As protein: CASSLGTGWQYF.

The V and J genes are TRBV12-3 or TRBV12-4 and TRBJ2-2, with 14 bases that match TRBD2. The CDR3 totals 18 residues. V lost 3 bases to trimming and J lost 5 bases; unmatched junction nucleotides: 8. The CDR3 DNA follows: TGTGCCAGCAGTTTTCCGACTAGCGGGAGGGCCAGTACCGGGGAGCTGTTTTTT. As protein: CASSFPTSGRASTGELFF.

This clonotype was detected many times. The chain carries TRBV5-5 and TRBJ1-5; 10 nucleotides line up with TRBD1. CDR1 and CDR2 from the germline V gene are SGHKS and YYEKEE (reference sequence). The CDR3 covers 15 residues. J gave up 6 bases and V 4 bases, and 7 bases lay outside the gene matches. The CDR3 region is CASSATGGMSQPQHF. CDR3 bases: TGTGCCAGCAGCGCGACAGGGGGCATGAGTCAGCCCCAGCATTTT.

This chain joins TRBV4-1 and TRBJ1-6; no firm D call. V was cut by 1 base and J by 6 bases, with 7 bases left in between. Germline V gives CDR1 MGHRA, CDR2 YSYEKL. This CDR3 is built from 14 residues. This CDR3 is CASSQVLINSPLHF. The CDR3 region has the DNA TGCGCCAGCAGCCAAGTACTAATTAATTCACCCCTCCACTTT.